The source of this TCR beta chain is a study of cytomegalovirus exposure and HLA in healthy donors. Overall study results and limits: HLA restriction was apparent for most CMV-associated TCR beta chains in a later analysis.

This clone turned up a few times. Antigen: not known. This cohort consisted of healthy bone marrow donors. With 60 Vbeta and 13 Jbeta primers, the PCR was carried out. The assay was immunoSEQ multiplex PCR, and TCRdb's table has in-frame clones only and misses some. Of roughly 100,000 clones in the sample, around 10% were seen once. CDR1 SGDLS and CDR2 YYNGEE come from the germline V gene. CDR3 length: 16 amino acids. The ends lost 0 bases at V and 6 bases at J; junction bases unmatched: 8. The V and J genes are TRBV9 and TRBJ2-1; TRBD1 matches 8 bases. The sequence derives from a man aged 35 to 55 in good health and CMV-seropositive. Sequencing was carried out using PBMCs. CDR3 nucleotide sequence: TGTGCCAGCAGCGTAGCCGGACAGGGACTTTCCAATGAGCAGTTCTTC. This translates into CASSVAGQGLSNEQFF.